Listed below are T cell receptor beta chains from one sample, sequenced in a study of blood T cells in healthy people across ages. MiXCR, run by TCRdb on the 5' RACE reads, gives a single entry per CDR3 protein. The sample contains 1.5 million to 2 million distinct CDR3 sequences, 25% to 30% of which appear only once. Sequences were obtained from blood. The receptors come from a woman under 40 in good health. Both conserved end residues are part of each CDR3. The D gene is left open where the match is weak. Size is omitted from some rows. Given values are once, few, many or a class for expanded clones.

NA | NA | TRBJ2-1 | TRBV2 | TGTGCCAGCAATGAAAGGGTTATCTACAATGAGCAGTTCTTC | CASNERVIYNEQFF
NA | NA | TRBJ1-4 | TRBV5-1 | TGCGCCAGCAGCTTGGTAGCAGGTGGAGTTGAAAAACTGTTTTTT | CASSLVAGGVEKLFF
many | TRBD1 | TRBJ1-2 | TRBV29-1 | TGCAGCGTGGCCTGGACAGGGGAAAGGTATGGCTACACCTTC | CSVAWTGERYGYTF
few | NA | TRBJ2-6 | TRBV7-6 | TGTGCCAGCAGCTTAGGACGGGAACCCACACCTGGGGCCAACGTCCTGACTTTC | CASSLGREPTPGANVLTF
few | NA | TRBJ1-1 | TRBV7-2 | TGTGCCAGCATCTTAGGGACGAACACTGAAGCTTTCTTT | CASILGTNTEAFF
few | NA | TRBJ2-3 | TRBV11-3 | TGTGCCAGCAGCTCCGGCGGGCCCCTCGTCACAGATACGCAGTATTTT | CASSSGGPLVTDTQYF
NA | NA | TRBJ2-5 | TRBV5-1 | TGCGCCAGCAGCCGAACAACGGGGGAGACCCAGTACTTC | CASSRTTGETQYF
NA | TRBD2 | TRBJ2-1 | TRBV5-1 | TGCGCCAGCGGCTTTCTTAGCGGGGGCCAGAACAATGAGCAGTTCTTC | CASGFLSGGQNNEQFF
many | NA | TRBJ2-7 | TRBV10-1 | TGCGCCAGCAGTGAAGGAGAGCAATACGAGCAGTACTTC | CASSEGEQYEQYF
few | NA | TRBJ2-3 | TRBV5-1 | TGCGCCAGCAGCCTTGACAGCCCTAAAGATACGCAGTATTTT | CASSLDSPKDTQYF
NA | NA | TRBJ1-1 | TRBV11-2 | TGTGCCAGCAGCTTCCAGGGAATCACTGAAGCTTTCTTT | CASSFQGITEAFF
many | NA | TRBJ2-3 | TRBV29-1 | TGCAGCGTTGCCGGGAGTGGAGCGAATACGCAGTATTTT | CSVAGSGANTQYF
many | TRBD1 | TRBJ1-5 | TRBV28 | TGTGCCAGCAATCTAGCAGGGGGGTATAGCAATCAGCCCCAGCATTTT | CASNLAGGYSNQPQHF
few | NA | TRBJ2-1 | TRBV29-1 | TGCAGCGTTGATAGGTCGGCTAAGTGGGATGAGCAGTTCTTC | CSVDRSAKWDEQFF
NA | NA | TRBJ2-7 | TRBV28 | TGTGCCAGCAGCCGCGCGTTTGGACGGCAGACCTACGAGCAGTACTTC | CASSRAFGRQTYEQYF
many | NA | TRBJ2-7 | TRBV7-2 | TGTGCCAGCAGCTTGGAATTCAGCTCCTACGAGCAGTACTTC | CASSLEFSSYEQYF
many | TRBD1 | TRBJ2-3 | TRBV5-1 | TGCGCCAGCAGCTACTCCGGGACAGGGACCGTCCCAGATACGCAGTATTTT | CASSYSGTGTVPDTQYF
NA | TRBD1 | TRBJ2-2 | TRBV24-1 | TGTGCCACCAGTGAGGTCTGGACAGGGTCCGCCGGGGAGCTGTTTTTT | CATSEVWTGSAGELFF
NA | NA | TRBJ2-3 | TRBV3-1 | TGTGCCAGCAGCCCCAATTTTGATACGCAGTATTTT | CASSPNFDTQYF
NA | NA | TRBJ2-3 | TRBV5-1 | TGCGCCAGCAGCTTTCGTGTCAATTTAGATACGCAGTATTTT | CASSFRVNLDTQYF
few | TRBD1 | TRBJ2-1 | TRBV5-1 | TGCGCCAGCAGCTTAGGACAGGTAGGGAACAATGAGCAGTTCTTC | CASSLGQVGNNEQFF
NA | TRBD1 | TRBJ1-2 | TRBV6-2/TRBV6-3 | TGTGCCAGCAGTTCGGACAGGCCCTTCTACTATGGCTACACCTTC | CASSSDRPFYYGYTF